This T cell receptor beta chain originates from a study of shared clonotypes between healthy human individuals. The CDR3 runs to 14 residues. The V gene end was trimmed by 3 bases and the J gene end by 4 bases; junction bases not matched to a gene: 4. Germline V gene lookup returns CDR1 SGHAT and CDR2 FQNNGV. Naive CD8 isolation took CD45RO-negative cells positively selected for CCR7 and excluded terminally differentiated effector memory CD45RA+ cells. Methods used by the authors: Junction-only sequences produced by ImmunoSEQ had no quality scores, so filtering differed. The protocol was immunoSEQ multiplex PCR, while the TCRdb copy is restricted to in-frame clones and leaves out a portion. V and J calls plus clone size are reproduced from that table; the DNA served to infer D and trimming. The sample lists nearly 2 million clones; around 96% were seen once.

Sequencing used naive CD8+ T cells sorted from blood. V is TRBV11-2 and J is TRBJ1-2; TRBD1 aligns across 8 bases. The TCR originated in a man younger than 35 in good health. The CDR3 loop reads CASSFRGPGYGYTF. CDR3 sequence (DNA): TGTGCCAGCAGCTTCAGGGGGCCTGGCTATGGCTACACCTTC.